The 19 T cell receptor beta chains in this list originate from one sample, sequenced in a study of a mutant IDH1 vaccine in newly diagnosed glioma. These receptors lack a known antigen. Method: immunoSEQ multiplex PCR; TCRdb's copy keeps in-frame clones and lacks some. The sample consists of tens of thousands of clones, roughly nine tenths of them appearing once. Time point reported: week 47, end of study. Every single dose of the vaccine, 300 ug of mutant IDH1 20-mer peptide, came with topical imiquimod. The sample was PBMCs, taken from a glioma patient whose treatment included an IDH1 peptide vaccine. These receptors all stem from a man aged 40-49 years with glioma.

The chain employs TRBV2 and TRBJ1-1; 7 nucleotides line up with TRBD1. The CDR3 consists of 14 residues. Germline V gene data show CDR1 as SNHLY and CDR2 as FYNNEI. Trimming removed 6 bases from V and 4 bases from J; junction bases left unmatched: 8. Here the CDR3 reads CASRSRDRTTEAFF. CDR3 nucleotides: TGTGCCAGCAGGAGCCGGGACAGAACCACTGAAGCTTTCTTT.

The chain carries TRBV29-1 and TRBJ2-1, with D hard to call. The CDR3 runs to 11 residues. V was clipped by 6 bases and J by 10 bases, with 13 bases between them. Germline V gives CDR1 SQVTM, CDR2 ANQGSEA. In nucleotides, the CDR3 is TGCAGCGTCGGTAGGGTTGGAGAGCAGTTCTTC. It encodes CSVGRVGEQFF.

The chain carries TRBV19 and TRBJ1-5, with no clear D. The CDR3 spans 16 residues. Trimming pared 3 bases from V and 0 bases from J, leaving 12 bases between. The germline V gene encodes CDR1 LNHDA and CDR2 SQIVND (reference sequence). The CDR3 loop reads CASSIYTAYSNQPQHF. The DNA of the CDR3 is TGTGCCAGTAGTATCTATACAGCATATAGCAATCAGCCCCAGCATTTT.

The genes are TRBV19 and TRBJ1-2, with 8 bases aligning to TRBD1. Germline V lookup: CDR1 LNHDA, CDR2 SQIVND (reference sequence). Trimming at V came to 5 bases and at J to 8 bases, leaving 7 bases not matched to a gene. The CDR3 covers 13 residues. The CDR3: CASSPWTGQGYTF. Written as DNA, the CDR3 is TGTGCCAGTAGTCCTTGGACAGGGCAGGGCTACACCTTC. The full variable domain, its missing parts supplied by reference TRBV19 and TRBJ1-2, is DGGITQSPKYLFRKEGQNVTLSCEQNLNHDAMYWYRQDPGQGLRLIYYSQIVNDFQKGDIAEGYSVSREKKESFPLTVTSAQKNPTAFYLCASSPWTGQGYTFGSGTRLTVV.

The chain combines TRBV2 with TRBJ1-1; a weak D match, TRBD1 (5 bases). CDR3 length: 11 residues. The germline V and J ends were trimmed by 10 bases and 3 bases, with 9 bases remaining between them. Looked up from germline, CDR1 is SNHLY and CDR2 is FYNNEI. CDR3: CAILGDTEAFF. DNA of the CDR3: TGTGCCATCTTGGGGGACACTGAAGCTTTCTTT. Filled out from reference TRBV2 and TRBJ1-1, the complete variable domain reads EPEVTQTPSHQVTQMGQEVILRCVPISNHLYFYWYRQILGQKVEFLVSFYNNEISEKSEIFDDQFSVERPDGSNFTLKIRSTKLEDSAMYFCAILGDTEAFFGQGTRLTVV.

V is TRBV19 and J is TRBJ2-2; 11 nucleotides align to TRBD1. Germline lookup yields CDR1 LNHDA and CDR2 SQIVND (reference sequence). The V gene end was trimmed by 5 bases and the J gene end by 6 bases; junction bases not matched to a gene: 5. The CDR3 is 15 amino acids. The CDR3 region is CASSGGQGVAGELFF. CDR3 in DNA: TGTGCCAGTAGTGGGGGACAGGGGGTCGCCGGGGAGCTGTTTTTT.

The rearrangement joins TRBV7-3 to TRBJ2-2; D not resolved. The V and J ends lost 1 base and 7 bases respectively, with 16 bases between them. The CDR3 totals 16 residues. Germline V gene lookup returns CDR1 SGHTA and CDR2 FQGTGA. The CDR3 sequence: CASSLMVSGEGGELFF. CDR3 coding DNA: TGTGCCAGCAGCTTAATGGTGTCGGGTGAAGGCGGGGAGCTGTTTTTT.

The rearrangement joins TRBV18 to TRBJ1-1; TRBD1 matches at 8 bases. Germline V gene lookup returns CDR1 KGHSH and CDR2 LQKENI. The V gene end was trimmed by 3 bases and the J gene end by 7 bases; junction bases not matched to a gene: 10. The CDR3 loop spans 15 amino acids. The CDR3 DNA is TGTGCCAGCTCACCGGCAGGGGGCGTATATATTGAAGCTTTCTTT. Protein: CASSPAGGVYIEAFF.

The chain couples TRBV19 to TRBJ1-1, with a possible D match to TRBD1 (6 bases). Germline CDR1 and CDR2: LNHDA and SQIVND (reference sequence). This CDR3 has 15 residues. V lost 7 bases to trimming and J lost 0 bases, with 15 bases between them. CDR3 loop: CASMQGTHLNTEAFF. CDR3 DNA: TGTGCCAGTATGCAGGGGACACACCTGAACACTGAAGCTTTCTTT.

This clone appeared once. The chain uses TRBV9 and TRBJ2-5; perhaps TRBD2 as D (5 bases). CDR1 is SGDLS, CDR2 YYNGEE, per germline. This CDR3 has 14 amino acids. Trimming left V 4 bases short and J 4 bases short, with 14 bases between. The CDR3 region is CASSPHAGVETQYF. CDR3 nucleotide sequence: TGTGCCAGCAGCCCTCATGCGGGCGTAGAGACCCAGTACTTC.

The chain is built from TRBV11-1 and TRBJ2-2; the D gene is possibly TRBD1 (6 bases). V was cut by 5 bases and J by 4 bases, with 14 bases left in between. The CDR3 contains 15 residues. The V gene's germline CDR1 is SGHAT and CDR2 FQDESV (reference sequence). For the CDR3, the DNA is TGTGCCAGCAGCCCAGCCAGGACAGCCACCGGGGAGCTGTTTTTT. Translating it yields CASSPARTATGELFF. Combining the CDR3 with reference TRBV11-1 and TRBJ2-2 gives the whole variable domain EAEVAQSPRYKITEKSQAVAFWCDPISGHATLYWYRQILGQGPELLVQFQDESVVDDSQLPKDRFSAERLKGVDSTLKIQPAELGDSAMYLCASSPARTATGELFFGEGSRLTVL.

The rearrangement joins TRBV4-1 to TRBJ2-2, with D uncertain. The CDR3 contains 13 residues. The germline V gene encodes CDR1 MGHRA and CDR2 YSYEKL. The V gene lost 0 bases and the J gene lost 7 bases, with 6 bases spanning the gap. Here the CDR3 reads CASSQDRVGELFF. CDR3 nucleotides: TGCGCCAGCAGCCAAGACCGAGTCGGGGAGCTGTTTTTT.

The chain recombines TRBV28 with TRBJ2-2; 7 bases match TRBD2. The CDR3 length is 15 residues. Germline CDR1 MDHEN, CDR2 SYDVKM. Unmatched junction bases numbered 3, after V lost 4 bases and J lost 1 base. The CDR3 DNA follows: TGTGCCAGCAGTTGGTCGGGGGGGAACACCGGGGAGCTGTTTTTT. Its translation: CASSWSGGNTGELFF.

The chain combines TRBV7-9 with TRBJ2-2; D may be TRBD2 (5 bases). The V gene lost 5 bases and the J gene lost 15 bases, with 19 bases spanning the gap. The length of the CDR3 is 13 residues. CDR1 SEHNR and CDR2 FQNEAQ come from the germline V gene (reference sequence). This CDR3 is CASSPGLLRRLFF. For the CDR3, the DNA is TGTGCCAGCAGCCCCGGCCTCCTCCGGAGGTTGTTTTTT.

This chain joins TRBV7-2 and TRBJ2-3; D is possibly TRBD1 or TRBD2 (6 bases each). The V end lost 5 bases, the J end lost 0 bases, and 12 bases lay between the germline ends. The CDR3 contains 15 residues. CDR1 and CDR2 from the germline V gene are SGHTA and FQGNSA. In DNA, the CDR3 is TGTGCCAGCAGCCAAACAGGGACTAGCACAGATACGCAGTATTTT. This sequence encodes CASSQTGTSTDTQYF.

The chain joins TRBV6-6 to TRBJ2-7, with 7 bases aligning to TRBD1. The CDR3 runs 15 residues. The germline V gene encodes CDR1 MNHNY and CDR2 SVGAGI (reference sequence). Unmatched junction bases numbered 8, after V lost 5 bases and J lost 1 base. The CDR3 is CASSPPRQGSYEQYF. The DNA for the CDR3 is TGTGCCAGCAGTCCGCCTCGACAGGGTTCCTACGAGCAGTACTTC.

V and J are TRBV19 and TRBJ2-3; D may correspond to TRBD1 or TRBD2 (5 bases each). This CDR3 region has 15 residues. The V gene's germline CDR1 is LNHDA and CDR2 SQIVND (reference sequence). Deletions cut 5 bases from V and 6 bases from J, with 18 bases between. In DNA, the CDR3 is TGTGCCAGTAGTGTGGGCACCCTCGAGGGGGATACGCAGTATTTT. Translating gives CASSVGTLEGDTQYF.

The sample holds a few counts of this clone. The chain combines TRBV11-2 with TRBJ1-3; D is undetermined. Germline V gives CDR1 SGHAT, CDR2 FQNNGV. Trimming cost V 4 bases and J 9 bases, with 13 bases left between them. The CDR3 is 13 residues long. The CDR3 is CASSYSTDATIYF. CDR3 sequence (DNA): TGTGCCAGCAGCTATAGCACCGACGCCACCATATATTTT.

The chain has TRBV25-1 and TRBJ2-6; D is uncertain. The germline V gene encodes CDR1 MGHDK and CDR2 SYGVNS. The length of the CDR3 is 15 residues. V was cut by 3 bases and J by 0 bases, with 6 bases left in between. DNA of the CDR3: TGTGCCAGCAGTGAGGGGAACTCTGGGGCCAACGTCCTGACTTTC. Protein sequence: CASSEGNSGANVLTF.